This TCR beta chain is from a study of multiple sclerosis patients with progressive multifocal leukoencephalopathy. Across the whole study: The control group, sampled over time, had multiple sclerosis, received natalizumab and did not develop PML. Overall study findings and caveats: Preferential TRBV-TRBJ pairings or common gene usage were not detected at PML. It is unclear whether the findings reflect JC virus infection or general immunocompromise. PML-onset expanded TRB clones were detectable before and during natalizumab therapy.

Time point described: before natalizumab initiation. The CDR3 runs to 15 residues. A word on this clone: What it binds is unknown.

Generated by immunoSEQ multiplex PCR, the TCRdb table keeps only in-frame clones and is missing some. The data hold 25,000 to 35,000 clones, with over 75% observed a single time. The material sequenced was PBMCs. The chain carries TRBV1 and TRBJ1-1; the table's TRBD1 call for D was not verified on the DNA. TRBV1 is reported as a pseudogene. The clonotype originates from a human donor with multiple sclerosis. CDR3 in amino acids: CTSSQRDRTNTEAFF. The CDR3, as DNA: TGCACCAGCAGCCAAAGGGACAGAACGAACACTGAAGCTTTCTTT.